The 10 T cell receptor beta chains below all came from one sample that was sequenced in a study of cytomegalovirus exposure and HLA in healthy donors listed by TCRdb under 2017. Receptor amplification or capture employed the immunoSEQ multiplex PCR assay. A mixture of 60 forward primers for TCR Vbeta segments and 13 reverse primers for TCR Jbeta segments was used in the multiplex PCR. Entries here come from immuneACCESS through TCRdb and include only in-frame sequences with V and J called. Some clones fail to appear in such tables; in the studies checked, an unresolved V gene covers under half of the shortfall, and the cause of the remainder is unknown. This sample holds under 200,000 clones; around three quarters were observed only once. Approximately 5.1% of the sample is taken by the ten largest. Sequenced input: PBMCs. The receptor set was obtained from a man in his forties or fifties in good health and CMV-seronegative.

CDR3 in DNA: TGTGCCAGCAGTTCGCCGGGGGGAAACTATGGCTACACCTTC. Its translation: CASSSPGGNYGYTF. The chain employs TRBV5-4 and TRBJ1-2; maybe TRBD1 (5 bases). The CDR3 loop spans 14 amino acids. Trimming shortened V by 5 bases and J by 2 bases, and 13 bases separated the two germline ends. Per the germline V gene, CDR1 is SGHNT and CDR2 is YYREEE (reference sequence).

This rearrangement joins TRBV19 to TRBJ2-3, with 13 positions matching TRBD2. V lost 1 base to trimming and J lost 3 bases; unmatched junction nucleotides: 7. The germline V gene encodes CDR1 LNHDA and CDR2 SQIVND (reference sequence). The CDR3 totals 18 residues. In nucleotides, the CDR3 is TGTGCCAGTAGTATAGCACTAGCGGGAGGGCCTTCAACAGATACGCAGTATTTT. This codes for CASSIALAGGPSTDTQYF.

The chain combines TRBV6-1 with TRBJ2-1, with D possibly TRBD2 on 7 matching bases. This CDR3 has 14 residues. Trimming left V 0 bases short and J 5 bases short, with 8 bases between. In germline, CDR1 is MNHNS, CDR2 SASEGT. CDR3 DNA sequence: TGTGCCAGCAGTGAAGCAGGGGGGGACAATGAGCAGTTCTTC. This codes for CASSEAGGDNEQFF.

The chain joins TRBV7-8 to TRBJ2-3; D is unclear. This CDR3 has 11 residues. Germline CDR1 and CDR2: SGHVS and FQNEAQ. V was pared by 6 bases and J by 5 bases, with 6 bases between. CDR3 in amino acids: CASSTRDTQYF. The DNA for the CDR3 is TGTGCCAGCAGTACGAGAGATACGCAGTATTTT. The full variable domain, its missing parts supplied by reference TRBV7-8 and TRBJ2-3, is GAGVSQSPRYKVAKRGQDVALRCDPISGHVSLFWYQQALGQGPEFLTYFQNEAQLDKSGLPSDRFFAERPEGSVSTLKIQRTQQEDSAVYLCASSTRDTQYFGPGTRLTVL.

The rearrangement links TRBV7-9 to TRBJ2-5; 7 nucleotides match TRBD1. CDR3 length: 14 amino acids. Germline V gives CDR1 SEHNR, CDR2 FQNEAQ (reference sequence). The V and J ends lost 5 bases and 5 bases, in that order; junction bases with no gene match: 8. This CDR3 reads CASSPKGGRETQYF. CDR3 in DNA: TGTGCCAGCAGCCCTAAAGGGGGCCGGGAGACCCAGTACTTC.

Concerning this clone: Other DNA variants within this sample encode the same CDR3. V is TRBV4-2 and J is TRBJ1-2, with 7 bases matching TRBD1. CDR3 size: 14 residues. Unmatched junction bases numbered 3, after V lost 1 base and J lost 4 bases. CDR1 and CDR2 (germline): LGHNA, YNFKEQ. The CDR3 protein is CASSQGQGAYGYTF. CDR3 DNA: TGTGCCAGCAGCCAAGGACAGGGAGCCTATGGCTACACCTTC.

V usage is TRBV6-1 and J usage is TRBJ1-4, with D perhaps matching TRBD1 (6 bases). The CDR3 spans 15 residues. Trimming shortened V by 8 bases and J by 7 bases, and 20 bases separated the two germline ends. Germline V lookup: CDR1 MNHNS, CDR2 SASEGT. As DNA, the CDR3 is TGTGCCAGCGGACTCAACAGGGAAAGAGGTGAAAAACTGTTTTTT. It encodes CASGLNRERGEKLFF.

This chain connects TRBV2 to TRBJ1-5, with TRBD1 as a possible D gene (6 bases). Trimming removed 1 base from V and 2 bases from J, with 15 bases in between. Germline CDR1 reads SNHLY; CDR2 reads FYNNEI. This CDR3 contains 17 residues. CDR3 DNA sequence: TGTGCCAGCAGTGAAGGGTCCAGGGGAATAGGCAATCAGCCCCAGCATTTT. Protein product: CASSEGSRGIGNQPQHF. The complete variable domain, with remaining parts taken from reference TRBV2 and TRBJ1-5, reads EPEVTQTPSHQVTQMGQEVILRCVPISNHLYFYWYRQILGQKVEFLVSFYNNEISEKSEIFDDQFSVERPDGSNFTLKIRSTKLEDSAMYFCASSEGSRGIGNQPQHFGDGTRLSIL.

V is TRBV18 and J is TRBJ2-7; D is possibly TRBD1 (6 bases). This CDR3 has 14 residues. Germline V gene lookup returns CDR1 KGHSH and CDR2 LQKENI. Trimming left V 3 bases short and J 2 bases short, with 11 bases between. CDR3 in amino acids: CASSPSDSTYEQYF. In DNA form, the CDR3 reads TGTGCCAGCTCACCCTCGGACAGCACCTACGAGCAGTACTTC.

CDR3 DNA sequence: TGTGCCAGCAGTTACATCCCAACAGATACGCAGTATTTT. This codes for CASSYIPTDTQYF. The chain employs TRBV6-6 and TRBJ2-3; D unresolved. The CDR3 is made up of 13 amino acids. Germline CDR1 MNHNY, CDR2 SVGAGI (reference sequence). The V end was cut by 2 bases, the J end by 3 bases, with 6 bases between.